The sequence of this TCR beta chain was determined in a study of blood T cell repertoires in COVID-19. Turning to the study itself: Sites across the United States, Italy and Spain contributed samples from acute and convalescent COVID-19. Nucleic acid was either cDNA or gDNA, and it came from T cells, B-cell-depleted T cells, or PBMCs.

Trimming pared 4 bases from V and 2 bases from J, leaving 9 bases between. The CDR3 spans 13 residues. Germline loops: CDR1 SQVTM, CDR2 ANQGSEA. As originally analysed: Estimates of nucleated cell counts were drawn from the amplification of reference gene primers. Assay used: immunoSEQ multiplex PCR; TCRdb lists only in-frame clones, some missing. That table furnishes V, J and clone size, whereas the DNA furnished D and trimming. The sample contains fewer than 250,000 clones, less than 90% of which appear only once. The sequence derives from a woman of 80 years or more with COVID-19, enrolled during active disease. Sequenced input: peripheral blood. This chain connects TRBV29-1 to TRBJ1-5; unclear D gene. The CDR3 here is CSVGAQGNQPQHF. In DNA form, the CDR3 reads TGCAGCGTTGGGGCGCAGGGCAATCAGCCCCAGCATTTT.